These 23 T cell receptor beta chains were sequenced from one sample in a study of control samples from healthy donors and cancer patients. TCRdb's copy holds only in-frame clones and misses some; the assay was immunoSEQ multiplex PCR. The sample holds around 110,000 clones, 80% to 90% seen once. Sequenced: PBMCs. The receptors stem from a woman aged 45-65 years with colorectal cancer.

This rearrangement joins TRBV6-5 to TRBJ1-1; D ambiguous. Per germline, CDR1 MNHEY and CDR2 SVGAGI. The CDR3 has 14 residues. Trimming took 5 bases from V and 0 from J, leaving 10 bases between them. This CDR3 reads CASSPGRVNTEAFF. The CDR3 bases are TGTGCCAGCAGTCCTGGGCGGGTGAACACTGAAGCTTTCTTT.

The chain is built from TRBV27 and TRBJ2-7, with 7 bases matching TRBD2. V shed 2 bases, J shed 2 bases, and the junction held 6 bases outside the gene matches. Germline lookup yields CDR1 MNHEY and CDR2 SMNVEV (reference sequence). The CDR3 has 15 amino acids. The CDR3 region is CASSLSPGGAYEQYF. The CDR3 DNA follows: TGTGCCAGCAGTTTAAGCCCGGGGGGTGCCTACGAGCAGTACTTC.

This clone was seen once. The rearrangement uses TRBV3-1 (or the pseudogene TRBV3-2) and TRBJ2-5, with 9 bases identical to TRBD2. Trimming at V came to 8 bases and at J to 3 bases, leaving 10 bases not matched to a gene. Per the germline V gene, CDR1 is LGHDT and CDR2 is YNNKEL (reference sequence). This CDR3 comprises 15 residues. As DNA, the CDR3 is TGTGCCAGCTCCCGGGCGGGGGGGCTGGAAGAGACCCAGTACTTC. It encodes CASSRAGGLEETQYF.

The DNA of the CDR3 is TGTGCCAGCTCACTCGGATTCAGAAACCATAACGGCTATGGCTACACCTTC. Amino acids: CASSLGFRNHNGYGYTF. V is TRBV18 and J is TRBJ1-2; D uncertain. This CDR3 region has 17 residues. Germline V gene lookup returns CDR1 KGHSH and CDR2 LQKENI. V dropped 4 bases and J dropped 4 bases, with 22 bases sitting between them.

This clone was seen just once. The chain employs TRBV6-5 and TRBJ1-5; possibly TRBD1 for D (6 bases). The CDR3 loop spans 15 amino acids. The germline V and J ends were trimmed by 4 bases and 2 bases, with 12 bases remaining between them. The germline V gene has CDR1 MNHEY and CDR2 SVGAGI. In DNA, the CDR3 is TGTGCCAGCAGTTCAGGGGTAGGGGGCAATCAGCCCCAGCATTTT. Its translation is CASSSGVGGNQPQHF.

This rearrangement joins TRBV7-9 to TRBJ2-4, with 9 bases identical to TRBD1. Trimming cost V 0 bases and J 1 base; bases outside gene matches: 4. The CDR3 has 17 amino acids. Germline V gene data show CDR1 as SEHNR and CDR2 as FQNEAQ (reference sequence). The CDR3, as DNA: TGTGCCAGCAGCTTAGCCCGGACAGGGGAGGCCAAAAACATTCAGTACTTC. It is translated as CASSLARTGEAKNIQYF. The variable domain in full, with the rest retrieved from reference TRBV7-9 and TRBJ2-4, is DTGVSQNPRHKITKRGQNVTFRCDPISEHNRLYWYRQTLGQGPEFLTYFQNEAQLEKSRLLSDRFSAERPKGSFSTLEIQRTEQGDSAMYLCASSLARTGEAKNIQYFGAGTRLSVL.

This chain joins TRBV6-1 and TRBJ1-4, with unresolved D. Germline CDR1 MNHNS, CDR2 SASEGT. Deletions cut 2 bases from V and 0 bases from J, with 7 bases between. The CDR3 is made up of 15 amino acids. CDR3 amino acids: CASSERGATNEKLFF. CDR3 sequence (DNA): TGTGCCAGCAGTGAAAGAGGTGCAACTAATGAAAAACTGTTTTTT.

This rearrangement joins TRBV5-1 to TRBJ2-5, with D perhaps given as TRBD1 or TRBD2 (5 bases each). From germline, CDR1 is SGHRS and CDR2 YFSETQ. The CDR3 is 14 residues long. V was cut by 6 bases and J by 3 bases, with 15 bases left in between. The CDR3 bases are TGCGCCAGCACGACCGGGACGGTAAAAGAGACCCAGTACTTC. This codes for CASTTGTVKETQYF.

The chain has TRBV10-2 and TRBJ2-1; 9 bases are a match to TRBD2. The germline gives CDR1 WSHSY, CDR2 SAAADI. The V segment lost 6 bases and the J segment 5 bases; nucleotides outside the gene matches: 8. This CDR3 spans 15 amino acids. The CDR3 region is CASRVAGVPHNEQFF. Written as DNA, the CDR3 is TGCGCCAGCAGGGTAGCGGGAGTCCCCCACAATGAGCAGTTCTTC.

CDR3 sequence reads: CASSFTRGEKLFF. CDR3 sequence (DNA): TGTGCCAGCAGTTTTACCCGCGGAGAAAAACTGTTTTTT. The J gene is TRBJ1-4, the V gene TRBV12-3 or TRBV12-4, with D unresolved. V lost 3 bases and J 8 bases, leaving 10 bases between the germline ends. The CDR3 covers 13 residues.

This clone showed up just once. J is TRBJ2-1 and V is TRBV10-1; 7 bases are a match to TRBD2. This CDR3 has 17 residues. With V trimmed by 2 bases and J by 5 bases, 12 bases remained unmatched. Germline assignment: CDR1 WNHNN and CDR2 SYGVQD (reference sequence). DNA of the CDR3: TGCGCCAGCAGTGAGCGGGTAGCGGGCCGGACCAACAATGAGCAGTTCTTC. Amino acid sequence: CASSERVAGRTNNEQFF.

CDR3 in amino acids: CASSFLGGTEAFF. The CDR3 DNA is TGTGCCAGCAGCTTTCTGGGGGGCACTGAAGCTTTCTTT. The chain employs TRBV5-4 and TRBJ1-1; TRBD1 is a possible D gene (5 bases). CDR3 length: 13 residues. Trimming shortened V by 2 bases and J by 4 bases, and 9 bases separated the two germline ends. Germline CDR1 and CDR2: SGHNT and YYREEE (reference sequence). Complete variable domain (other parts from reference TRBV5-4 and TRBJ1-1): ETGVTQSPTHLIKTRGQQVTLRCSSQSGHNTVSWYQQALGQGPQFIFQYYREEENGRGNFPPRFSGLQFPNYSSELNVNALELDDSALYLCASSFLGGTEAFFGQGTRLTVV.

The gene calls are TRBV5-1 and TRBJ2-3; no clear D. Deletions cut 0 bases from V and 6 bases from J, with 11 bases between. CDR1 SGHRS and CDR2 YFSETQ come from the germline V gene. The length of the CDR3 is 14 residues. Here the CDR3 DNA reads TGCGCCAGCAGCTTGGTGACTCCGGCGGATACGCAGTATTTT. Translated, it gives CASSLVTPADTQYF.

The chain recombines TRBV9 with TRBJ1-1; a weak D match, TRBD1 (6 bases). V was shortened by 4 bases and J by 1 base, with 17 bases between the two germline ends. Per the germline V gene, CDR1 is SGDLS and CDR2 is YYNGEE. The CDR3 sequence is 16 residues long. The CDR3 protein is CASSPRGQLGNTEAFF. The CDR3 nucleotides are TGTGCCAGCAGCCCTCGTGGACAGCTCGGGAACACTGAAGCTTTCTTT.

The chain links TRBV6-6 to TRBJ1-1; D possibly corresponds to TRBD1 (5 bases). Germline assignment: CDR1 MNHNY and CDR2 SVGAGI (reference sequence). V was shortened by 4 bases and J by 0 bases, with 15 bases between the two germline ends. This CDR3 region has 16 residues. CDR3 sequence reads: CASSFIGRGVNTEAFF. In DNA form, the CDR3 reads TGTGCCAGCAGTTTCATAGGGAGGGGAGTGAACACTGAAGCTTTCTTT.

V is TRBV18 and J is TRBJ2-3; TRBD2 matches 8 bases. Trimming cost V 1 base and J 2 bases; bases outside gene matches: 5. Germline V gene data show CDR1 as KGHSH and CDR2 as LQKENI. The CDR3 runs 16 residues. Here the CDR3 DNA reads TGTGCCAGCTCACCACAGAGTAGCGGGGCCACAGATACGCAGTATTTT. Its protein product is CASSPQSSGATDTQYF.

This clone came up once. The chain carries TRBV18 and TRBJ1-5; D not resolved. The V gene lost 3 bases and the J gene lost 8 bases, with 11 bases spanning the gap. Germline V CDR1 and CDR2: KGHSH, LQKENI. There are 13 residues in the CDR3. The CDR3 spells CASSPDTLEPQHF. The CDR3 bases are TGTGCCAGCTCACCCGATACGCTAGAGCCCCAGCATTTT.

V gene TRBV28 combines with J gene TRBJ2-1; 12 positions match TRBD2. CDR3 length equals 18 residues. Germline V CDR1 and CDR2: MDHEN, SYDVKM. V shed 5 bases and J 5 bases; nucleotides not matched to a gene: 13. The CDR3 bases are TGTGCCAGCAGTCTCCGGACTAGCGGGGAGGGTCAGGACAATGAGCAGTTCTTC. Its protein product is CASSLRTSGEGQDNEQFF.

The chain uses TRBV4-2 and TRBJ2-3; D not resolved. V was shortened by 0 bases and J by 0 bases, with 7 bases between the two germline ends. Germline CDR1 is LGHNA and CDR2 is YNFKEQ. This CDR3 spans 15 amino acids. CDR3 DNA: TGTGCCAGCAGCCAAGAATTGTCTAGCACAGATACGCAGTATTTT. It specifies CASSQELSSTDTQYF.

This sequence joins TRBV10-3 and TRBJ2-1; D may be TRBD1 or TRBD2 (5 bases each). Germline V gene data show CDR1 as ENHRY and CDR2 as SYGVKD. V was clipped by 10 bases and J by 2 bases, with 15 bases between them. The CDR3 loop spans 14 amino acids. Here the CDR3 DNA reads TGTGCCACCCGGGACCTGAGAACCTACAATGAGCAGTTCTTC. Protein product: CATRDLRTYNEQFF.

This sequence joins TRBV6-2 or TRBV6-3 and TRBJ2-1, with TRBD1 identical over 11 bases. The CDR3 has 16 amino acids. V lost 6 bases, J lost 4 bases, and 8 bases stayed unmatched. Germline V gene sequence: CDR1 MNHEY, CDR2 SVGEGT. Here the CDR3 reads CASSQPRDRGYNEQFF. The CDR3 DNA follows: TGTGCCAGCAGCCAACCCCGGGACAGGGGGTACAATGAGCAGTTCTTC.

The chain couples TRBV28 to TRBJ1-1; D possibly corresponds to TRBD1 (6 bases). This CDR3 is 14 amino acids long. The germline CDR1 and CDR2 sequences are MDHEN and SYDVKM. V was cut by 10 bases and J by 8 bases, with 23 bases left in between. The CDR3 region has the DNA TGTGCCACCGACCCCTCAGGGGCGGTAAGAGAAGCTTTCTTT. It yields the protein CATDPSGAVREAFF.

The chain carries TRBV13 and TRBJ2-5, with 7 bases lining up with TRBD1. The CDR3 sequence is 15 residues long. In germline, CDR1 is PRHDT, CDR2 FYEKMQ (reference sequence). With 0 bases clipped from V and 7 bases from J, the junction kept 8 bases outside the gene matches. CDR3 protein: CASSLGDRLSGTQYF. The CDR3, as DNA: TGTGCCAGCAGCTTAGGGGACAGGTTATCGGGGACCCAGTACTTC.